These 14 T cell receptor beta chains were sequenced from one sample in a study of T cell responses to AZD1222 COVID-19 vaccine. Clones were sequenced by immunoSEQ multiplex PCR, and TCRdb holds only the in-frame ones, with some missing. The top ten hold 3% to 4% of the sample, which has 85,000 to 130,000 clones, roughly 86% seen once. Source: peripheral blood, taken 28 days after the second dose of the MenACWY control vaccine. All receptors derive from an adult who received the MenACWY meningococcal vaccine as a control.

This chain joins TRBV4-3 and TRBJ2-7; no clear D gene. This CDR3 is built from 13 residues. Germline CDR1 reads LGHNA; CDR2 reads YSLEER. Trimming took off 1 base at V and 3 bases at J, with 7 bases between the two ends. CDR3 loop: CASSQGNSYEQYF. The CDR3 DNA is TGCGCCAGCAGCCAAGGCAACAGCTACGAGCAGTACTTC.

This clone has only a few counts. The chain joins TRBV6-1 to TRBJ1-2, with 10 positions matching TRBD1. V dropped 2 bases and J dropped 8; count of bases not matched to a gene: 8. Germline V gene lookup returns CDR1 MNHNS and CDR2 SASEGT. This CDR3 has 15 amino acids. The CDR3 loop is CASSEPGQGDRGYTF. CDR3 nucleotides: TGTGCCAGCAGTGAACCTGGACAGGGGGATAGGGGCTACACCTTC.

The rearrangement links TRBV30 to TRBJ2-7, with a weak D call TRBD1 (5 bases). Germline V gives CDR1 GTSNPN, CDR2 SVGIG (reference sequence). Between the trimmed V and J ends, which lost 3 bases and 0 bases, there was a span of 9 bases. The CDR3 covers 13 residues. CDR3 nucleotide sequence: TGTGCCTGGAGGACAGTTAGCTCCTACGAGCAGTACTTC. Translation gives CAWRTVSSYEQYF.

The chain has TRBV13 and TRBJ2-2, with 8 positions matching TRBD2. The CDR3 has 16 residues. Trimming removed 3 bases from V and 9 bases from J; junction bases left unmatched: 12. Germline CDR1 PRHDT, CDR2 FYEKMQ (reference sequence). In DNA form, the CDR3 reads TGTGCCAGCAGCTTTTCCGGGACTAGGAGTTTCCGGGAGCTGTTTTTT. Translation gives CASSFSGTRSFRELFF.

This clone was detected once. The genes are TRBV13 and TRBJ2-3, with D possibly called TRBD1 or TRBD2 (5 bases each). The CDR3 has 15 amino acids. V lost 1 base, J lost 2 bases, and 10 bases lay in between. Germline values: CDR1 PRHDT, CDR2 FYEKMQ (reference sequence). CDR3 in DNA: TGTGCCAGCAGCTTAGTAGGGACCCACACAGATACGCAGTATTTT. Translating gives CASSLVGTHTDTQYF.

V gene TRBV4-3 combines with J gene TRBJ1-5, with D uncertain. Looked up from germline, CDR1 is LGHNA and CDR2 is YSLEER. The CDR3 has 13 residues. V lost 0 bases to trimming and J lost 4 bases, with 4 bases between them. The CDR3 DNA reads as TGCGCCAGCAGCCAAGATGCGAATCAGCCCCAGCATTTT. Translated: CASSQDANQPQHF.

This sequence joins TRBV29-1 and TRBJ2-7; D is tentatively TRBD1 or TRBD2 (7 bases each). With 2 bases removed from V and 4 bases from J, the gap between germline ends came to 18 bases. Germline-derived CDR1 and CDR2 are SQVTM and ANQGSEA. The CDR3 runs to 15 residues. In nucleotides, the CDR3 is TGCAGCGTTGAAAGTCGGGCAGGGGGAGGGTACGAGCAGTACTTC. As protein: CSVESRAGGGYEQYF.

The rearrangement links TRBV18 to TRBJ1-5, with a weak D call TRBD1 (6 bases). Germline V lookup: CDR1 KGHSH, CDR2 LQKENI. Trimming took 3 bases from V and 2 from J, leaving 11 bases between them. The CDR3 contains 15 residues. CDR3 in amino acids: CASSPQQGRNQPQHF. The DNA for the CDR3 is TGTGCCAGCTCACCGCAACAGGGACGCAATCAGCCCCAGCATTTT.

V usage is TRBV5-1 and J usage is TRBJ2-7; D might be TRBD1 (6 bases). The CDR3 spans 14 residues. Germline V gene data show CDR1 as SGHRS and CDR2 as YFSETQ. Deletions cut 0 bases from V and 5 bases from J, with 12 bases between. Written as DNA, the CDR3 is TGCGCCAGCAGCTTGGGGGCACAGGGTAACGAGCAGTACTTC. This gives the protein CASSLGAQGNEQYF.

V is TRBV5-4 and J is TRBJ1-2, with 7 positions matching TRBD1. The V gene's germline CDR1 is SGHNT and CDR2 YYREEE (reference sequence). J gave up 4 bases and V 1 base, and 10 bases lay outside the gene matches. The CDR3 length is 16 residues. The CDR3 region is CASSLRSGGGGYGYTF. CDR3 DNA sequence: TGTGCCAGCAGCTTGCGGTCAGGGGGTGGAGGCTATGGCTACACCTTC. The complete variable domain, with remaining parts taken from reference TRBV5-4 and TRBJ1-2, reads ETGVTQSPTHLIKTRGQQVTLRCSSQSGHNTVSWYQQALGQGPQFIFQYYREEENGRGNFPPRFSGLQFPNYSSELNVNALELDDSALYLCASSLRSGGGGYGYTFGSGTRLTVV.

This clone has just a few counts. The chain carries TRBV5-6 and TRBJ2-7; weak D call: TRBD2 (6 bases). The CDR3 sequence is 14 residues long. Per germline, CDR1 SGHDT and CDR2 YYEEEE. With 7 bases removed from V and 1 base from J, the gap between germline ends came to 15 bases. CDR3 sequence: CASSSRRGSYEQYF. The CDR3, as DNA: TGTGCCAGCTCTTCACGGCGGGGATCCTACGAGCAGTACTTC.

This clone was picked up one time. The chain is built from TRBV7-3 and TRBJ1-3; the D is unclear. Per the germline V gene, CDR1 is SGHTA and CDR2 is FQGTGA. The CDR3 sequence is 20 residues long. Deletions cut 6 bases from V and 0 bases from J, with 27 bases between. In DNA, the CDR3 is TGTGCCAGCAGGATCGCTATCGAGGTATGGAAACTTTCCTCTGGAAACACCATATATTTT. Amino acid sequence: CASRIAIEVWKLSSGNTIYF.

J is TRBJ2-6 and V is TRBV24-1; D unclear. Germline assignment: CDR1 KGHDR and CDR2 SFDVKD. This CDR3 is built from 13 residues. The germline V and J ends were trimmed by 6 bases and 0 bases, with 2 bases remaining between them. The CDR3 nucleotides are TGTGCCACCAGTAACTCTGGGGCCAACGTCCTGACTTTC. It yields the protein CATSNSGANVLTF.

This chain connects TRBV5-4 to TRBJ2-1; TRBD2 is a possible D gene (6 bases). There are 15 residues in the CDR3. CDR1 and CDR2 (germline): SGHNT, YYREEE (reference sequence). Trimming took 3 bases from V and 4 from J, leaving 14 bases between them. For the CDR3, the DNA is TGTGCCAGCAGCTCCCCAGGGCGGGGTTACAATGAGCAGTTCTTC. This codes for CASSSPGRGYNEQFF.